The next 9 T cell receptor beta chains were all read from a single sample in a study of shared clonotypes between healthy human individuals. The naive CD8 population came from CD45RO-negative cells selected for CCR7, without terminally differentiated effector memory CD45RA+ cells. Sequenced by immunoSEQ multiplex PCR; TCRdb stores in-frame clones only, minus some. The sample lists about 1,800,000 clones, over 85% occurring once. Source material: naive CD8+ T cells sorted from blood. The receptor set was obtained from a man aged 18 to 29 in good health.

The DNA for the CDR3 is TGTGCCAGCAGCCCTAGGGACTTTCTCTCAACCGGGGAGCTGTTTTTT. Translation: CASSPRDFLSTGELFF. V and J are TRBV9 and TRBJ2-2; possibly TRBD2 for D (6 bases). The CDR3 has 16 amino acids. Germline V gives CDR1 SGDLS, CDR2 YYNGEE. V shed 4 bases and J shed 5 bases, with 18 bases lying between them. The whole variable domain, remainder taken from reference TRBV9 and TRBJ2-2, is DSGVTQTPKHLITATGQRVTLRCSPRSGDLSVYWYQQSLDQGLQFLIQYYNGEERAKGNILERFSAQQFPDLHSELNLSSLELGDSALYFCASSPRDFLSTGELFFGEGSRLTVL.

This chain connects TRBV2 to TRBJ2-5, with D tentatively TRBD2 (5 bases). The CDR3 runs 15 residues. V was trimmed by 6 bases and J by 2 bases, leaving 16 bases between them. Germline CDR1 and CDR2: SNHLY and FYNNEI. CDR3 protein: CASSPRGGVQETQYF. CDR3 sequence (DNA): TGTGCCAGCAGCCCTCGGGGTGGGGTACAAGAGACCCAGTACTTC.

The chain joins TRBV19 to TRBJ1-3, with D uncertain. Germline V gene lookup returns CDR1 LNHDA and CDR2 SQIVND (reference sequence). The V gene lost 3 bases and the J gene lost 0 bases, with 9 bases spanning the gap. The CDR3 length is 15 residues. CDR3 in amino acids: CASSIGSGSGNTIYF. The CDR3 DNA reads TGTGCCAGTAGTATTGGGTCAGGCTCTGGAAACACCATATATTTT.

The chain links TRBV11-2 to TRBJ2-7, with D possibly being TRBD1 (6 bases). The CDR3 loop spans 13 amino acids. V was cut by 5 bases and J by 5 bases, with 13 bases left in between. Looked up from germline, CDR1 is SGHAT and CDR2 is FQNNGV. CDR3 coding DNA: TGTGCCAGCAGCCCCTGGTCAGGGGACGAGCAGTACTTC. This sequence encodes CASSPWSGDEQYF.

V and J are TRBV14 and TRBJ2-7; D remains unclear. In germline, CDR1 is SGHDN, CDR2 FVKESK. The CDR3 has 14 residues. Trimming took 0 bases from V and 0 from J, leaving 6 bases between them. CDR3 coding DNA: TGTGCCAGCAGCCAAGATCCAATCTCCTACGAGCAGTACTTC. Translated, it gives CASSQDPISYEQYF.

A few counts support this clone. The gene calls are TRBV4-3 and TRBJ1-5; D is unclear. This CDR3 contains 12 residues. Germline CDR1 reads LGHNA; CDR2 reads YSLEER. V dropped 3 bases and J dropped 4 bases, with 4 bases sitting between them. CDR3 sequence reads: CASSQDNQPQHF. CDR3 in DNA: TGCGCCAGCAGCCAGGATAATCAGCCCCAGCATTTT.

V usage is TRBV11-2 and J usage is TRBJ2-1; D is perhaps TRBD1 (6 bases). Trimming removed 0 bases from V and 1 base from J, with 7 bases in between. This CDR3 has 15 amino acids. The germline V gene encodes CDR1 SGHAT and CDR2 FQNNGV. The CDR3 is CASSLETGSYNEQFF. In nucleotides, the CDR3 is TGTGCCAGCAGCTTAGAGACAGGTTCCTACAATGAGCAGTTCTTC.

This chain joins TRBV7-8 and TRBJ1-1; D is ambiguous. Germline lookup yields CDR1 SGHVS and CDR2 FQNEAQ. With 1 base removed from V and 4 bases from J, the gap between germline ends came to 13 bases. The CDR3 runs 15 residues. The chain's CDR3 is CASSLGGVEITEAFF. The CDR3 region has the DNA TGTGCCAGCAGCTTAGGTGGGGTAGAAATCACTGAAGCTTTCTTT.

The table lists this clone with a count of one. The chain carries TRBV30 and TRBJ2-7; D not certain. The CDR3 has 12 residues. The V end was cut by 3 bases, the J end by 2 bases, with 8 bases between. Per the germline V gene, CDR1 is GTSNPN and CDR2 is SVGIG (reference sequence). CDR3 sequence reads: CAWSPSAYEQYF. The DNA of the CDR3 is TGTGCCTGGAGCCCTTCCGCCTACGAGCAGTACTTC.